At least ten counts were recorded for the clone carrying this T cell receptor beta chain. MiXCR re-clonotyped the PCR reads for TCRdb. The sample shows fewer than 13,000 clones, roughly an eighth of them seen only once. This sample is drawn from a study of metastatic and nonmetastatic thyroid tumors. The CDR3 contains 15 residues. V lost 2 bases, J lost 7 bases, and 17 bases lay in between. From germline, CDR1 is SGHVS and CDR2 FNYEAQ. Until they underwent thyroid surgery, no patient had received any treatment. V usage is TRBV7-6 and J usage is TRBJ2-5; tentatively, D is TRBD1 or TRBD2 (5 bases each). Sequencing was done on a sample of blood. The sequence came from a female donor with papillary thyroid cancer or a benign thyroid nodule (not recorded which). Some clones in this sample may be carry-over from other donors' samples. The CDR3 reads CASSLSAGPGGTQYF. CDR3 coding DNA: TGTGCCAGCAGCTTAAGTGCAGGGCCTGGGGGGACCCAGTACTTC.